This entry lists 7 T cell receptor beta chains sequenced from one sample in a study of blood T cell repertoires in COVID-19. TCRdb's copy holds only in-frame clones and misses some; the assay was immunoSEQ multiplex PCR. Of fewer than 200,000 clones in the sample, less than 90% were seen once. The sample taken for sequencing was PBMCs or T cells enriched from blood (not recorded which). All receptors come from a human donor with acute COVID-19. The donor label of this sample is uncertain.

V is TRBV19 and J is TRBJ2-3, with TRBD1 matching over 12 bases. The CDR3 length is 14 residues. Germline values: CDR1 LNHDA, CDR2 SQIVND (reference sequence). With V trimmed by 8 bases and J by 4 bases, 4 bases remained unmatched. CDR3: CASRDRGRSDTQYF. The CDR3 bases are TGTGCCAGTCGGGACAGGGGGCGTTCAGATACGCAGTATTTT. Drawing the rest from reference TRBV19 and TRBJ2-3, the complete variable domain is DGGITQSPKYLFRKEGQNVTLSCEQNLNHDAMYWYRQDPGQGLRLIYYSQIVNDFQKGDIAEGYSVSREKKESFPLTVTSAQKNPTAFYLCASRDRGRSDTQYFGPGTRLTVL.

V gene TRBV27 combines with J gene TRBJ1-1; possible D gene TRBD1, 5 bases. V was clipped by 5 bases and J by 4 bases, with 11 bases between them. In germline, CDR1 is MNHEY, CDR2 SMNVEV (reference sequence). The CDR3 loop spans 13 amino acids. In DNA form, the CDR3 reads TGTGCCAGCAGTCCCCAGGGAGGCACTGAAGCTTTCTTT. Protein product: CASSPQGGTEAFF.

The V call is TRBV9, the J call TRBJ2-7; TRBD2 matches at 8 bases. The V gene end was trimmed by 3 bases and the J gene end by 2 bases; junction bases not matched to a gene: 1. Germline CDR1 SGDLS, CDR2 YYNGEE. The CDR3 consists of 13 residues. CDR3 bases: TGTGCCAGCAGCGCGGGGGGGCCCTACGAGCAGTACTTC. Amino acid sequence: CASSAGGPYEQYF.

This clone came up a few times. V usage is TRBV4-1 and J usage is TRBJ1-2, with 9 positions matching TRBD1. This CDR3 contains 15 residues. Germline CDR1 and CDR2: MGHRA and YSYEKL. The ends lost 1 base at V and 0 bases at J; junction bases unmatched: 0. CDR3 sequence (DNA): TGCGCCAGCAGCCAAGGACAGGGGGCTAACTATGGCTACACCTTC. It encodes CASSQGQGANYGYTF.

V gene TRBV24-1 combines with J gene TRBJ2-3; no clear D. This CDR3 is 14 amino acids long. The V gene lost 4 bases and the J gene lost 2 bases, with 9 bases spanning the gap. Germline V lookup: CDR1 KGHDR, CDR2 SFDVKD. CDR3 coding DNA: TGTGCCACCAGTGAGGCCACGATCACAGATACGCAGTATTTT. It translates to CATSEATITDTQYF.

This chain uses TRBV5-4 with TRBJ2-1, with 9 positions matching TRBD1. The CDR3 has 16 amino acids. V lost 4 bases and J lost 3; bases outside the gene matches: 8. CDR1 SGHNT and CDR2 YYREEE come from the germline V gene (reference sequence). The CDR3 DNA reads as TGTGCCAGCAGCCCGCCGGGACAGGGACTCTACAATGAGCAGTTCTTC. The encoded protein is CASSPPGQGLYNEQFF.

The CDR3 spells CASSGGQGTDTQYF. CDR3 DNA sequence: TGTGCCAGCAGTGGGGGACAGGGCACAGATACGCAGTATTTT. The J gene is TRBJ2-3, the V gene TRBV27, with 8 bases identical to TRBD1. In germline, CDR1 is MNHEY, CDR2 SMNVEV (reference sequence). This CDR3 is 14 amino acids long. After removal of 5 bases from V and 1 base from J, the junction contained 2 bases not matched to a gene.